This passage covers 32 T cell receptor beta chains from one sample sequenced in a study of blood T cell repertoires in COVID-19. This table comes from immunoSEQ multiplex PCR, and its TCRdb copy is limited to in-frame clones, with some not included. The sample includes some 300,000 clones, around 90% of them seen just once. The sample taken for sequencing was peripheral blood. Receptors were obtained from a young man with active or convalescent COVID-19.

The rearrangement joins TRBV19 to TRBJ2-7, with D possibly matching TRBD2 (5 bases). The germline V and J ends were trimmed by 5 bases and 0 bases, with 14 bases remaining between them. The germline V gene encodes CDR1 LNHDA and CDR2 SQIVND (reference sequence). CDR3 length: 15 residues. The CDR3 bases are TGTGCCAGTAGTCAAATGGAGGAGAGCTCCTACGAGCAGTACTTC. It is translated as CASSQMEESSYEQYF. Full variable domain (missing parts from reference TRBV19 and TRBJ2-7): DGGITQSPKYLFRKEGQNVTLSCEQNLNHDAMYWYRQDPGQGLRLIYYSQIVNDFQKGDIAEGYSVSREKKESFPLTVTSAQKNPTAFYLCASSQMEESSYEQYFGPGTRLTVT.

CDR3 coding DNA: TGTGCCAGCAGTGAATGGCGGGGGATCGCAGATACGCAGTATTTT. Translation gives CASSEWRGIADTQYF. The rearrangement uses TRBV2 and TRBJ2-3; 7 bases map to TRBD2. Germline assignment: CDR1 SNHLY and CDR2 FYNNEI. The CDR3 loop spans 15 amino acids. After removal of 2 bases from V and 4 bases from J, the junction contained 6 bases not matched to a gene.

This clone was recorded once. The rearrangement uses TRBV5-1 and TRBJ2-7, with D perhaps TRBD1 (7 bases). V was cut by 6 bases and J by 7 bases, with 20 bases left in between. The CDR3 extends over 14 amino acids. Germline CDR1 is SGHRS and CDR2 is YFSETQ. CDR3 sequence: CASTFGGQGGEQYF. CDR3 nucleotides: TGCGCCAGCACCTTTGGGGGTCAGGGGGGAGAGCAGTACTTC.

The gene calls are TRBV3-1 (or the pseudogene TRBV3-2) and TRBJ2-7, with unresolved D. Germline lookup yields CDR1 LGHDT and CDR2 YNNKEL (reference sequence). CDR3 length: 12 residues. Trimming stripped 3 bases from V and 5 bases from J, with 8 bases between. CDR3 region: CASSQVRDEQYF. The CDR3, as DNA: TGTGCCAGCAGCCAGGTACGGGACGAGCAGTACTTC.

This chain uses TRBV20-1 with TRBJ1-4; D remains unclear. V was cut by 3 bases and J by 7 bases, with 12 bases left in between. The germline V gene has CDR1 DFQATT and CDR2 SNEGSKA (reference sequence). The CDR3 spans 13 residues. CDR3 nucleotides: TGCAGTGCTAGTTCAGGACTCGGTGAAAAACTGTTTTTT. Its translation is CSASSGLGEKLFF.

The genes are TRBV10-2 and TRBJ2-7; D gene unclear. V gave up 2 bases and J gave up 7 bases, with 6 bases separating them. Germline-derived CDR1 and CDR2 are WSHSY and SAAADI. The CDR3 is made up of 11 amino acids. CDR3 DNA sequence: TGCGCCAGCAGTGAGACAAATGAGCAGTACTTC. Its protein product is CASSETNEQYF.

The J gene is TRBJ2-2, the V gene TRBV19; D is unclear. The CDR3 is 13 amino acids. The germline gives CDR1 LNHDA, CDR2 SQIVND (reference sequence). The ends were cut back, 7 bases at V and 0 bases at J, with 6 bases in the middle. The CDR3 loop is CASTKTNTGELFF. CDR3 in DNA: TGTGCCAGTACTAAGACGAACACCGGGGAGCTGTTTTTT.

In DNA, the CDR3 is TGCGCCAGCAGAACAGGGAAAAAACTGTTTTTT. This gives the protein CASRTGKKLFF. The gene calls are TRBV10-1 and TRBJ1-4; maybe TRBD1 (6 bases). V was cut by 6 bases and J by 9 bases, with 8 bases left in between. Germline V lookup: CDR1 WNHNN, CDR2 SYGVQD (reference sequence). The CDR3 has 11 amino acids.

This clone was seen just once. The chain employs TRBV7-2 and TRBJ2-7; maybe TRBD2 (6 bases). The ends were cut back, 5 bases at V and 2 bases at J, with 10 bases in the middle. CDR3 size: 13 residues. Germline V gene sequence: CDR1 SGHTA, CDR2 FQGNSA. The CDR3 DNA is TGTGCCAGCAGCACGGGGGTCACCTACGAGCAGTACTTC. It codes for CASSTGVTYEQYF.

The chain is built from TRBV2 and TRBJ1-5; D unresolved. Trimming cost V 3 bases and J 0 bases, with 15 bases left between them. The CDR3 is 17 residues long. Germline-derived CDR1 and CDR2 are SNHLY and FYNNEI. The CDR3 reads CASSDLSFADSNQPQHF. The CDR3 bases are TGTGCCAGCAGTGACCTCAGTTTCGCAGATAGCAATCAGCCCCAGCATTTT.

Only one count was recorded for this clone. The J gene is TRBJ2-7, the V gene TRBV5-1; 12 bases align to TRBD2. The CDR3 runs 15 residues. CDR1 is SGHRS and CDR2 is YFSETQ in the germline V gene. J was trimmed by 2 bases and V by 4 bases; bases with no gene match: 4. DNA of the CDR3: TGCGCCAGCAGCCTCCTAGCGGGAGGGCCCTACGAGCAGTACTTC. Protein sequence: CASSLLAGGPYEQYF.

The chain combines TRBV7-2 with TRBJ2-1; D not resolved. The CDR3 contains 17 residues. CDR1 is SGHTA, CDR2 FQGNSA, per germline. The germline V and J ends were trimmed by 1 base and 0 bases, with 13 bases remaining between them. For the CDR3, the DNA is TGTGCCAGCAGCTTAGATAATCCCCTAATCTCCTACAATGAGCAGTTCTTC. Amino acids: CASSLDNPLISYNEQFF.

The chain has TRBV7-9 and TRBJ2-7; tentatively, D is TRBD1 (5 bases). V lost 8 bases and J lost 4, with 12 bases in between. The CDR3 consists of 12 residues. CDR1 and CDR2 from the germline V gene are SEHNR and FQNEAQ (reference sequence). The CDR3 bases are TGTGCCAGCGGGCGCAGGGCATACGAGCAGTACTTC. This encodes CASGRRAYEQYF.

This clone was detected only once. The chain combines TRBV11-2 with TRBJ1-1; D call uncertain. V was clipped by 4 bases and J by 1 base, with 13 bases between them. Germline V gene lookup returns CDR1 SGHAT and CDR2 FQNNGV. CDR3 length: 15 residues. The CDR3 region has the DNA TGTGCCAGCAGCTCAGACCCTCTAAAGAACACTGAAGCTTTCTTT. Protein sequence: CASSSDPLKNTEAFF.

The chain couples TRBV19 to TRBJ1-2; the match to TRBD1 covers 8 bases. Per the germline V gene, CDR1 is LNHDA and CDR2 is SQIVND (reference sequence). With V trimmed by 5 bases and J by 8 bases, 10 bases remained unmatched. The length of the CDR3 is 14 residues. DNA for the CDR3: TGTGCCAGTAGTCGCGTTGGACAGGGCGGCGGCTACACCTTC. Its protein product is CASSRVGQGGGYTF.

V gene TRBV5-6 combines with J gene TRBJ1-6; D not resolved. Germline CDR1 SGHDT, CDR2 YYEEEE. This CDR3 is built from 16 residues. V was shortened by 0 bases and J by 8 bases, with 15 bases between the two germline ends. CDR3 in amino acids: CASSLDYRSEHSPLHF. CDR3 DNA sequence: TGTGCCAGCAGCTTGGACTATCGGTCAGAGCATTCACCCCTCCACTTT.

V is TRBV7-9 and J is TRBJ1-2, with D possibly being TRBD1 (6 bases). Germline CDR1 and CDR2: SEHNR and FQNEAQ (reference sequence). The CDR3 contains 14 residues. V was cut by 5 bases and J by 1 base, with 11 bases left in between. The CDR3 DNA reads TGTGCCAGCAGCCCTAAGGGGGTTAACTATGGCTACACCTTC. Protein sequence: CASSPKGVNYGYTF. Together with reference TRBV7-9 and TRBJ1-2, the CDR3 gives the full variable domain: DTGVSQNPRHKITKRGQNVTFRCDPISEHNRLYWYRQTLGQGPEFLTYFQNEAQLEKSRLLSDRFSAERPKGSFSTLEIQRTEQGDSAMYLCASSPKGVNYGYTFGSGTRLTVV.

The chain carries TRBV2 and TRBJ1-2; D perhaps matches TRBD1 (5 bases). This CDR3 has 15 residues. Trimming removed 5 bases from V and 4 bases from J, with 17 bases in between. Germline values: CDR1 SNHLY, CDR2 FYNNEI. CDR3: CASSFPSRGIYGYTF. DNA of the CDR3: TGTGCCAGCAGTTTCCCGTCCCGGGGGATCTATGGCTACACCTTC.

The V gene is TRBV4-1, the J gene TRBJ2-5, with D possibly matching TRBD1 (7 bases). The CDR3 contains 15 residues. Looked up from germline, CDR1 is MGHRA and CDR2 is YSYEKL. Deletions cut 1 base from V and 5 bases from J, with 14 bases between. CDR3 residues: CASSQVWTGGETQYF. The CDR3 DNA is TGCGCCAGCAGCCAAGTATGGACAGGAGGGGAGACCCAGTACTTC.

The chain recombines TRBV7-9 with TRBJ2-1; 7 nucleotides line up with TRBD1. J was trimmed by 5 bases and V by 1 base; bases with no gene match: 5. Germline CDR1 is SEHNR and CDR2 is FQNEAQ (reference sequence). CDR3 size: 15 residues. This chain's CDR3 is CASSLGQGNHNEQFF. The CDR3 bases are TGTGCCAGCAGCTTAGGACAGGGTAATCACAATGAGCAGTTCTTC.

V gene TRBV28 combines with J gene TRBJ2-1, with 7 bases fitting TRBD2. The germline gives CDR1 MDHEN, CDR2 SYDVKM. The J segment lost 8 bases and the V segment lost 6 bases, leaving 16 bases of the junction unmatched. The CDR3 covers 16 residues. The CDR3 DNA sequence: TGTGCCAGCAGGACCCCGGACCTGGGGGAGGGCGATGAGCAGTTCTTC. Its protein is CASRTPDLGEGDEQFF.

The chain carries TRBV28 and TRBJ1-4; possible D gene TRBD1, 5 bases. Germline lookup yields CDR1 MDHEN and CDR2 SYDVKM. Trimming took off 7 bases at V and 5 bases at J, with 14 bases between the two ends. This CDR3 is 14 amino acids long. The CDR3 is CASKLGGFNEKLFF. CDR3 in DNA: TGTGCCAGCAAATTGGGGGGTTTCAATGAAAAACTGTTTTTT.

The chain combines TRBV7-6 with TRBJ1-2, with D perhaps matching TRBD1 (5 bases). V was pared by 5 bases and J by 5 bases, with 15 bases between. The CDR3 is made up of 14 amino acids. Germline lookup yields CDR1 SGHVS and CDR2 FNYEAQ. CDR3 residues: CASSPYGGGYGYTF. CDR3 sequence (DNA): TGTGCCAGCAGCCCATATGGGGGGGGATATGGCTACACCTTC. Full variable domain (remainder filled in from reference TRBV7-6 and TRBJ1-2): GAGVSQSPRYKVTKRGQDVALRCDPISGHVSLYWYRQALGQGPEFLTYFNYEAQQDKSGLPNDRFSAERPEGSISTLTIQRTEQRDSAMYRCASSPYGGGYGYTFGSGTRLTVV.

This clone appeared many times. The chain is built from TRBV6-4 and TRBJ2-2; 7 nucleotides agree with TRBD2. Per the germline V gene, CDR1 is MRHNA and CDR2 is SNTAGT. Unmatched junction bases numbered 3, after V lost 3 bases and J lost 2 bases. The CDR3 sequence is 15 residues long. CDR3 sequence: CASSEGGDNTGELFF. In nucleotides, the CDR3 is TGTGCCAGCAGTGAGGGAGGGGATAACACCGGGGAGCTGTTTTTT.

V usage is TRBV3-1 (or the pseudogene TRBV3-2) and J usage is TRBJ1-5; possibly TRBD1 for D (5 bases). The CDR3 is 15 residues long. CDR1 is LGHDT and CDR2 is YNNKEL in the germline V gene (reference sequence). The ends were cut back, 0 bases at V and 7 bases at J, with 13 bases in the middle. CDR3 sequence reads: CASSQDRVAGQPQHF. Here the CDR3 DNA reads TGTGCCAGCAGCCAAGACAGGGTTGCGGGACAGCCCCAGCATTTT.

As concerns this clone: One end of the junction does not line up with germline, which may come from a read error. The rearrangement uses TRBV4-2 and TRBJ2-7, with a tentative D call TRBD2 (5 bases). The CDR3 covers 17 residues. CDR1 and CDR2 from the germline V gene are LGHNA and YNFKEQ. The CDR3 loop reads CTSSQEWRDGGPYEQYF. The CDR3 nucleotides read TGTACCAGCAGCCAAGAGTGGAGAGACGGAGGCCCCTACGAGCAGTACTTC.

The gene calls are TRBV5-1 and TRBJ2-3; unclear D gene. The CDR3 is made up of 15 amino acids. Germline V gives CDR1 SGHRS, CDR2 YFSETQ. V gave up 0 bases and J gave up 2 bases, with 10 bases separating them. The CDR3 protein is CASSLALATTDTQYF. The DNA of the CDR3 is TGCGCCAGCAGCTTGGCCTTAGCTACCACAGATACGCAGTATTTT.

The chain uses TRBV19 and TRBJ2-2; 13 positions agree with TRBD2. The CDR3 totals 17 residues. V lost 2 bases to trimming and J lost 5 bases; unmatched junction nucleotides: 5. CDR1 and CDR2 from the germline V gene are LNHDA and SQIVND (reference sequence). The CDR3 reads CASSITGLAGITGELFF. The CDR3 region has the DNA TGTGCCAGTAGTATAACGGGACTAGCGGGAATTACCGGGGAGCTGTTTTTT.

CDR3 amino acids: CASSYSTGAITDTQYF. In nucleotides, the CDR3 is TGTGCCAGCAGTTACTCGACAGGGGCGATCACAGATACGCAGTATTTT. The V and J genes are TRBV6-2 or TRBV6-3 and TRBJ2-3; 8 nucleotides agree with TRBD1. Germline V gene lookup returns CDR1 MNHEY and CDR2 SVGEGT. The CDR3 sequence is 16 residues long. V was pared by 0 bases and J by 2 bases, with 4 bases of the junction left unmatched.

In this sample, this clone turned up once. V gene TRBV18 combines with J gene TRBJ2-1; D is unclear. In germline, CDR1 is KGHSH, CDR2 LQKENI. The ends were cut back, 4 bases at V and 5 bases at J, with 15 bases in the middle. The CDR3 has 15 amino acids. CDR3 protein: CASSRVGQLNNEQFF. The CDR3 DNA is TGTGCCAGCTCACGTGTTGGGCAGCTCAACAATGAGCAGTTCTTC.

The V and J genes are TRBV10-3 and TRBJ1-2; the match to TRBD1 covers 8 bases. Germline lookup yields CDR1 ENHRY and CDR2 SYGVKD. The CDR3 contains 13 residues. V lost 10 bases and J lost 0; bases outside the gene matches: 4. As DNA, the CDR3 is TGTGCCACCACGGACAGGGCTAACTATGGCTACACCTTC. It codes for CATTDRANYGYTF.

The chain links TRBV11-3 to TRBJ1-1; D is ambiguous. V lost 6 bases, J lost 3 bases, and 8 bases lay in between. There are 12 residues in the CDR3. Germline loops: CDR1 SGHNT, CDR2 YENEEA. CDR3 sequence: CASSSSDTEAFF. The DNA of the CDR3 is TGTGCCAGCAGTTCATCAGACACTGAAGCTTTCTTT.